Listed below are T cell receptor beta chains from one sample, sequenced in a study of cytomegalovirus exposure and HLA in healthy donors. TCRdb keeps only in-frame clones here, not all; method: immunoSEQ multiplex PCR. The table lists approximately 120,000 clones, more than 60% of them singletons, with approximately 13% in the top ten. Sample: PBMCs. These receptors all come from an older woman in good health and CMV-seropositive. Both conserved end residues are part of each CDR3. Fields, in order: D gene, J gene, V gene, clone size, CDR3 length, CDR3 protein, CDR3 DNA. The D gene is left open where the match is weak. Expanded clones are given a class, and other clones once, few, many or no size at all.

d_gene: -; j_gene: TRBJ1-1; v_gene: TRBV19; abundance: once; len: 13; CDR3aa: CASSATGSTEAFF; CDR3nt: TGTGCCAGTAGTGCTACAGGGAGTACTGAAGCTTTCTTT
d_gene: -; j_gene: TRBJ2-5; v_gene: TRBV2; abundance: -; len: 13; CDR3aa: CASMVRVQETQYF; CDR3nt: TGTGCCAGCATGGTCAGGGTGCAAGAGACCCAGTACTTC
d_gene: TRBD2; j_gene: TRBJ2-2; v_gene: TRBV9; abundance: -; len: 18; CDR3aa: CASSPEAGLAGDTGELFF; CDR3nt: TGTGCCAGCAGCCCGGAAGCAGGACTAGCGGGAGACACCGGGGAGCTGTTTTTT
d_gene: -; j_gene: TRBJ1-2; v_gene: TRBV7-2; abundance: few; len: 14; CDR3aa: CASSLSPENYGYTF; CDR3nt: TGTGCCAGCAGCTTAAGTCCAGAAAACTATGGCTACACCTTC
d_gene: -; j_gene: TRBJ1-1; v_gene: TRBV5-1; abundance: -; len: 14; CDR3aa: CASSLSGRGTEAFF; CDR3nt: TGCGCCAGCAGCTTGAGTGGGAGGGGCACTGAAGCTTTCTTT
d_gene: -; j_gene: TRBJ1-2; v_gene: TRBV21-1; abundance: -; len: 17; CDR3aa: CASSNIPRGETHYGYTF; CDR3nt: TGTGCCAGCAGCAATATACCCAGGGGGGAAACGCATTATGGCTACACCTTC
d_gene: -; j_gene: TRBJ1-1; v_gene: TRBV19; abundance: -; len: 15; CDR3aa: CATHRGGPMNTEAFF; CDR3nt: TGTGCCACCCATAGGGGGGGGCCCATGAACACTGAAGCTTTCTTT
d_gene: -; j_gene: TRBJ2-1; v_gene: TRBV28; abundance: -; len: 14; CDR3aa: CASSLSGSYNEQFF; CDR3nt: TGTGCCAGCAGTTTATCGGGGAGTTACAATGAGCAGTTCTTC
d_gene: -; j_gene: TRBJ1-1; v_gene: TRBV4-2; abundance: -; len: 19; CDR3aa: CASSQDAGSSPSLNTEAFF; CDR3nt: TGTGCCAGCAGCCAAGACGCCGGGTCCTCTCCCAGCCTGAACACTGAAGCTTTCTTT
d_gene: -; j_gene: TRBJ1-2; v_gene: TRBV9; abundance: -; len: 13; CDR3aa: CASTQGHNYGYTF; CDR3nt: TGTGCCAGCACCCAGGGGCACAACTATGGCTACACCTTC
d_gene: -; j_gene: TRBJ1-1; v_gene: TRBV19; abundance: -; len: 11; CDR3aa: CASIDYTEAFF; CDR3nt: TGTGCCAGTATTGACTACACTGAAGCTTTCTTT
d_gene: TRBD2; j_gene: TRBJ2-1; v_gene: TRBV7-2; abundance: -; len: 16; CDR3aa: CASSVAGTSSYNEQFF; CDR3nt: TGTGCCAGCAGCGTTGCCGGGACTAGCTCCTACAATGAGCAGTTCTTC
d_gene: -; j_gene: TRBJ2-3; v_gene: TRBV7-3; abundance: -; len: 14; CDR3aa: CASSPTGSTDTQYF; CDR3nt: TGTGCCAGCAGCCCGACGGGAAGCACAGATACGCAGTATTTT
d_gene: TRBD2; j_gene: TRBJ2-1; v_gene: TRBV4-3; abundance: -; len: 17; CDR3aa: CASSPRQAGVIVNEQFF; CDR3nt: TGCGCCAGCAGCCCCCGTCAGGCGGGAGTTATCGTCAATGAGCAGTTCTTC
d_gene: TRBD1; j_gene: TRBJ1-6; v_gene: TRBV6-6; abundance: -; len: 16; CDR3aa: CASSAVRTGENSPLHF; CDR3nt: TGTGCCAGCAGTGCCGTCCGGACAGGAGAGAATTCACCCCTCCACTTT
d_gene: TRBD2; j_gene: TRBJ2-7; v_gene: TRBV7-2; abundance: -; len: 14; CDR3aa: CASSSRREGPEQYF; CDR3nt: TGTGCCAGCAGCTCCCGGCGGGAGGGGCCCGAGCAGTACTTC
d_gene: TRBD1; j_gene: TRBJ1-3; v_gene: TRBV7-2; abundance: -; len: 15; CDR3aa: CASSPRQGSGNTIYF; CDR3nt: TGTGCCAGCAGCCCGAGACAGGGCTCTGGAAACACCATATATTTT
d_gene: -; j_gene: TRBJ1-1; v_gene: TRBV6-6; abundance: -; len: 13; CDR3aa: CASSYVWNTEAFF; CDR3nt: TGTGCCAGCAGTTACGTATGGAACACTGAAGCTTTCTTT
d_gene: -; j_gene: TRBJ2-7; v_gene: TRBV4-1; abundance: few; len: 14; CDR3aa: CASSQASPGAEQYF; CDR3nt: TGCGCCAGCAGCCAAGCGTCCCCAGGGGCCGAGCAGTACTTC
d_gene: TRBD1; j_gene: TRBJ2-5; v_gene: TRBV11-3; abundance: -; len: 15; CDR3aa: CASSLSWGQGETQYF; CDR3nt: TGTGCCAGCAGCTTATCATGGGGACAGGGGGAGACCCAGTACTTC
d_gene: -; j_gene: TRBJ1-2; v_gene: TRBV4-3; abundance: few; len: 13; CDR3aa: CASSQAGGLGYTF; CDR3nt: TGCGCCAGCAGCCAAGCCGGGGGGCTCGGCTACACCTTC
d_gene: TRBD1; j_gene: TRBJ2-2; v_gene: TRBV19; abundance: -; len: 14; CDR3aa: CATSGQGFSGELFF; CDR3nt: TGTGCCACCTCCGGACAGGGGTTTTCCGGGGAGCTGTTTTTT
d_gene: -; j_gene: TRBJ2-4; v_gene: TRBV19; abundance: -; len: 18; CDR3aa: CASSADGGGTLAKNIQYF; CDR3nt: TGTGCCAGTAGTGCGGACGGCGGGGGCACGCTAGCCAAAAACATTCAGTACTTC
d_gene: TRBD1; j_gene: TRBJ1-4; v_gene: TRBV19; abundance: -; len: 14; CDR3aa: CASSGTGANEKLFF; CDR3nt: TGTGCCAGTAGTGGGACAGGGGCTAATGAAAAACTGTTTTTT
d_gene: TRBD2; j_gene: TRBJ2-1; v_gene: TRBV9; abundance: -; len: 16; CDR3aa: CASSVGGRAPQNEQFF; CDR3nt: TGTGCCAGCAGCGTAGGCGGGAGGGCCCCTCAGAATGAGCAGTTCTTC
d_gene: TRBD1; j_gene: TRBJ1-2; v_gene: TRBV7-9; abundance: few; len: 14; CDR3aa: CASSLEEGAHGYTF; CDR3nt: TGTGCCAGCAGCTTAGAGGAGGGGGCTCATGGCTACACCTTC
d_gene: TRBD1; j_gene: TRBJ1-6; v_gene: TRBV7-3; abundance: -; len: 14; CDR3aa: CASSAGDRRSPLHF; CDR3nt: TGTGCCAGCAGCGCTGGGGACAGGCGTTCACCCCTCCACTTT
d_gene: TRBD1; j_gene: TRBJ2-1; v_gene: TRBV28; abundance: -; len: 15; CDR3aa: CASSLAGGPPLEQFF; CDR3nt: TGTGCCAGCAGTTTAGCAGGGGGCCCTCCTCTTGAGCAGTTCTTC
d_gene: -; j_gene: TRBJ1-3; v_gene: TRBV18; abundance: once; len: 15; CDR3aa: CASSTTAISGNTIYF; CDR3nt: TGTGCCAGCTCAACGACTGCAATCTCTGGAAACACCATATATTTT
d_gene: -; j_gene: TRBJ1-1; v_gene: TRBV6-1; abundance: -; len: 15; CDR3aa: CASSFSGGANTEAFF; CDR3nt: TGTGCCAGCAGTTTTTCCGGGGGGGCGAACACTGAAGCTTTCTTT
d_gene: -; j_gene: TRBJ2-7; v_gene: TRBV13; abundance: -; len: 14; CDR3aa: CASSLPSASYEQYF; CDR3nt: TGTGCCAGCAGCCTACCCTCTGCCTCCTACGAGCAGTACTTC
d_gene: -; j_gene: TRBJ2-3; v_gene: TRBV19; abundance: -; len: 16; CDR3aa: CASSKQGLPPTDTQYF; CDR3nt: TGTGCCAGTAGTAAACAGGGTCTCCCCCCCACAGATACGCAGTATTTT
d_gene: -; j_gene: TRBJ1-2; v_gene: TRBV7-2; abundance: -; len: 14; CDR3aa: CASSLEWSTYGYTF; CDR3nt: TGTGCCAGCAGCTTAGAGTGGTCTACCTATGGCTACACCTTC
d_gene: TRBD1; j_gene: TRBJ1-4; v_gene: TRBV7-9; abundance: few; len: 18; CDR3aa: CASSLRQGRGATNEKLFF; CDR3nt: TGTGCCAGCAGCCTAAGACAGGGGAGGGGAGCAACTAATGAAAAACTGTTTTTT
d_gene: -; j_gene: TRBJ2-1; v_gene: TRBV18; abundance: -; len: 13; CDR3aa: CASSPTLGSEQFF; CDR3nt: TGTGCCAGCTCACCAACGCTAGGGAGTGAGCAGTTCTTC
d_gene: TRBD1; j_gene: TRBJ2-5; v_gene: TRBV18; abundance: few; len: 15; CDR3aa: CASSRTGTAQETQYF; CDR3nt: TGTGCCAGCTCACGGACCGGGACAGCCCAAGAGACCCAGTACTTC
d_gene: -; j_gene: TRBJ2-7; v_gene: TRBV7-9; abundance: few; len: 14; CDR3aa: CASSRAGLPGEQYF; CDR3nt: TGTGCCAGCAGCCGGGCGGGACTCCCGGGCGAGCAGTACTTC
d_gene: -; j_gene: TRBJ1-3; v_gene: TRBV15; abundance: -; len: 15; CDR3aa: CATSSGGFSGNTIYF; CDR3nt: TGTGCCACCAGCAGTGGGGGGTTCTCTGGAAACACCATATATTTT
d_gene: -; j_gene: TRBJ1-4; v_gene: TRBV30; abundance: few; len: 16; CDR3aa: CAWSVAASGSNEKLFF; CDR3nt: TGTGCCTGGAGTGTGGCAGCGAGTGGGTCTAATGAAAAACTGTTTTTT
d_gene: TRBD1; j_gene: TRBJ1-5; v_gene: TRBV19; abundance: -; len: 15; CDR3aa: CASRPMTGDQQPQHF; CDR3nt: TGTGCCAGTAGGCCCATGACAGGGGACCAGCAGCCCCAGCATTTT
d_gene: TRBD1; j_gene: TRBJ1-4; v_gene: TRBV29-1; abundance: once; len: 13; CDR3aa: CSVGDRGRGKLFF; CDR3nt: TGCAGCGTGGGGGACAGGGGGCGCGGAAAACTGTTTTTT
d_gene: -; j_gene: TRBJ1-5; v_gene: TRBV19; abundance: -; len: 17; CDR3aa: CASSIGGGGGSNQPQHF; CDR3nt: TGTGCCAGTAGTATAGGAGGGGGGGGAGGAAGCAATCAGCCCCAGCATTTT
d_gene: -; j_gene: TRBJ1-5; v_gene: TRBV30; abundance: -; len: 14; CDR3aa: CAAGESPFYQPQHF; CDR3nt: TGTGCCGCTGGAGAGTCCCCCTTCTATCAGCCCCAGCATTTT
d_gene: -; j_gene: TRBJ2-4; v_gene: TRBV5-7; abundance: -; len: 14; CDR3aa: CASSAAKTVNIQYF; CDR3nt: TGTGCCAGCAGCGCGGCCAAGACAGTAAACATTCAGTACTTC
d_gene: TRBD1; j_gene: TRBJ1-4; v_gene: TRBV5-1; abundance: -; len: 16; CDR3aa: CASSLVAGGAGEKLFF; CDR3nt: TGCGCCAGCAGCTTGGTAGCAGGGGGCGCAGGTGAAAAACTGTTTTTT
d_gene: -; j_gene: TRBJ1-4; v_gene: TRBV7-9; abundance: once; len: 16; CDR3aa: CASSRRMGVSMEKLFF; CDR3nt: TGTGCCAGCAGCCGCCGGATGGGAGTGTCGATGGAAAAACTGTTTTTT
d_gene: -; j_gene: TRBJ1-1; v_gene: TRBV4-1; abundance: -; len: 14; CDR3aa: CAGSSRQENTEAFF; CDR3nt: TGCGCCGGCAGCTCAAGACAGGAGAACACTGAAGCTTTCTTT
d_gene: -; j_gene: TRBJ1-2; v_gene: TRBV11-2; abundance: -; len: 14; CDR3aa: CASSFSEGNYGYTF; CDR3nt: TGTGCCAGCAGCTTTTCGGAGGGGAACTATGGCTACACCTTC
d_gene: TRBD1; j_gene: TRBJ1-2; v_gene: TRBV5-6; abundance: -; len: 16; CDR3aa: CASSQQDTDRRNGYTF; CDR3nt: TGTGCCAGCAGCCAACAGGATACGGACAGGAGGAATGGCTACACCTTC
d_gene: TRBD2; j_gene: TRBJ2-5; v_gene: TRBV11-2; abundance: -; len: 16; CDR3aa: CASSQGLAGGHETQYF; CDR3nt: TGTGCCAGCAGCCAAGGACTAGCGGGGGGGCATGAGACCCAGTACTTC
d_gene: -; j_gene: TRBJ2-3; v_gene: TRBV5-1; abundance: -; len: 15; CDR3aa: CASSFSGGVVDTQYF; CDR3nt: TGCGCCAGCAGCTTCTCCGGCGGGGTTGTAGATACGCAGTATTTT
d_gene: TRBD1; j_gene: TRBJ1-1; v_gene: TRBV5-1; abundance: once; len: 14; CDR3aa: CASSPQGENTEAFF; CDR3nt: TGCGCCAGCAGCCCACAGGGGGAGAACACTGAAGCTTTCTTT
d_gene: -; j_gene: TRBJ1-6; v_gene: TRBV6-5; abundance: once; len: 14; CDR3aa: CASSPDRDNSPLHF; CDR3nt: TGTGCCAGCAGTCCGGACAGAGATAATTCACCCCTCCACTTT
d_gene: -; j_gene: TRBJ1-5; v_gene: TRBV5-1; abundance: few; len: 14; CDR3aa: CASSLDRAGQPQHF; CDR3nt: TGCGCCAGCAGCTTGGACAGGGCGGGTCAGCCCCAGCATTTT